One and the same sample provided the 28 T cell receptor beta chains below, sequenced in a study of PD-L1 blockade in urothelial cancer. As to time point: pretreatment peripheral blood. Repertoires were generated with immunoSEQ multiplex PCR, while TCRdb's copy carries only in-frame clones and drops some. The top ten hold 15% to 20% of the sample, which has tens of thousands of clones, 70% to 90% seen once. The sequenced sample was PBMCs, obtained around atezolizumab (anti-PD-L1) treatment. These receptors were obtained from a man in his sixties with urothelial cancer.

The chain employs TRBV5-6 and TRBJ1-2; TRBD1 aligns across 7 bases. V shed 0 bases, J shed 8 bases, and the junction held 4 bases outside the gene matches. This CDR3 has 13 residues. Germline V gene lookup returns CDR1 SGHDT and CDR2 YYEEEE. CDR3 sequence (DNA): TGTGCCAGCAGCTTGGCCAGCAGGGGGGGCTACACCTTC. It codes for CASSLASRGGYTF.

The genes are TRBV5-4 and TRBJ1-4; no clear D. Germline loops: CDR1 SGHNT, CDR2 YYREEE (reference sequence). The CDR3 is 18 amino acids. The ends were cut back, 4 bases at V and 7 bases at J, with 26 bases in the middle. The CDR3 spells CASSLGRPGSEEGEKLFF. Written as DNA, the CDR3 is TGTGCCAGCAGCCTGGGCCGACCCGGGTCCGAAGAGGGTGAAAAACTGTTTTTT.

This clone occurred once. The V call is TRBV5-6, the J call TRBJ1-1; TRBD1 might be the D (6 bases). Between the trimmed V and J ends, which lost 4 bases and 5 bases, there was a span of 15 bases. This CDR3 has 14 residues. Germline V gene data show CDR1 as SGHDT and CDR2 as YYEEEE. The CDR3, as DNA: TGTGCCAGCAGCGGACTGCAGGGGCTTACTGAAGCTTTCTTT. This codes for CASSGLQGLTEAFF. The full variable domain, rest sourced from reference TRBV5-6 and TRBJ1-1, is DAGVTQSPTHLIKTRGQQVTLRCSPKSGHDTVSWYQQALGQGPQFIFQYYEEEERQRGNFPDRFSGHQFPNYSSELNVNALLLGDSALYLCASSGLQGLTEAFFGQGTRLTVV.

This chain joins TRBV19 and TRBJ2-7; 7 bases agree with TRBD1. Per the germline V gene, CDR1 is LNHDA and CDR2 is SQIVND (reference sequence). CDR3 size: 14 residues. V lost 6 bases and J lost 6; bases outside the gene matches: 11. The CDR3 DNA reads TGTGCCAGTAGGGTCGGGACAGTATCCGGCGAGCAGTACTTC. Translating gives CASRVGTVSGEQYF.

This chain joins TRBV4-3 and TRBJ2-1; TRBD2 matches at 8 bases. CDR1 is LGHNA, CDR2 YSLEER, per germline. The V and J ends lost 0 bases and 5 bases, in that order; junction bases with no gene match: 9. The CDR3 has 17 residues. The CDR3 bases are TGCGCCAGCAGCCAAGATCCGAGGCTAGCGGGCGACAATGAGCAGTTCTTC. It specifies CASSQDPRLAGDNEQFF.

The sample holds one count of this clone. This CDR3 reads CASTGSGGANTGELFF. For the CDR3, the DNA is TGTGCCAGCACAGGGTCGGGGGGCGCGAACACCGGGGAGCTGTTTTTT. The chain has TRBV13 and TRBJ2-2; D perhaps matches TRBD2 (7 bases). The CDR3 totals 16 residues. Germline CDR1 is PRHDT and CDR2 is FYEKMQ (reference sequence). V shed 7 bases and J shed 0 bases, with 15 bases lying between them.

A few counts support this clone. The chain has TRBV19 and TRBJ2-7; TRBD1 is a possible D gene (6 bases). Germline CDR1 and CDR2: LNHDA and SQIVND (reference sequence). V lost 2 bases to trimming and J lost 1 base, with 9 bases between them. This CDR3 has 14 amino acids. CDR3 sequence reads: CASSISGQSYEQYF. CDR3 DNA sequence: TGTGCCAGTAGTATATCTGGACAGTCCTACGAGCAGTACTTC.

V is TRBV19 and J is TRBJ2-3, with 7 positions matching TRBD2. The CDR3 is 15 residues long. CDR1 LNHDA and CDR2 SQIVND come from the germline V gene (reference sequence). The ends lost 6 bases at V and 2 bases at J; junction bases unmatched: 8. CDR3 sequence: CASRGGAGTTDTQYF. CDR3 coding DNA: TGTGCCAGTAGGGGAGGAGCGGGGACCACAGATACGCAGTATTTT.

This chain links TRBV19 with TRBJ2-1; no firm D call. There are 14 residues in the CDR3. Trimming left V 6 bases short and J 1 base short, with 10 bases between. The germline V gene has CDR1 LNHDA and CDR2 SQIVND (reference sequence). The CDR3 sequence: CASRSDSSYNEQFF. As DNA, the CDR3 is TGTGCCAGTAGGAGTGACTCGTCCTACAATGAGCAGTTCTTC.

The chain has TRBV5-6 and TRBJ2-7; 7 bases match TRBD1. Germline V lookup: CDR1 SGHDT, CDR2 YYEEEE. The length of the CDR3 is 16 residues. Trimming cost V 3 bases and J 0 bases; bases outside gene matches: 9. CDR3 sequence reads: CASSYLRAGGSYEQYF. DNA for the CDR3: TGTGCCAGCAGCTACCTTAGGGCAGGGGGCTCCTACGAGCAGTACTTC.

The chain links TRBV10-3 to TRBJ2-5; TRBD1 matches 8 bases. V lost 4 bases and J lost 3; bases outside the gene matches: 1. Germline V lookup: CDR1 ENHRY, CDR2 SYGVKD. The CDR3 runs to 13 residues. In DNA form, the CDR3 reads TGTGCCATCAGTGCAGGGGGCGAAGAGACCCAGTACTTC. Translated, it gives CAISAGGEETQYF.

The rearrangement uses TRBV29-1 and TRBJ2-7; 12 bases align to TRBD2. Germline V gives CDR1 SQVTM, CDR2 ANQGSEA. This CDR3 region has 14 residues. Trimming cost V 8 bases and J 0 bases; bases outside gene matches: 5. Here the CDR3 reads CSTTTSGGSYEQYF. DNA for the CDR3: TGCAGCACAACGACTAGCGGGGGCTCCTACGAGCAGTACTTC.

The chain joins TRBV5-1 to TRBJ2-1; 9 positions match TRBD2. Germline lookup yields CDR1 SGHRS and CDR2 YFSETQ. The V gene end was trimmed by 0 bases and the J gene end by 8 bases; junction bases not matched to a gene: 6. The CDR3 is 15 residues long. The CDR3 DNA follows: TGCGCCAGCAGCTTGGTAGCGGGAGAAGGGGATGAGCAGTTCTTC. This gives the protein CASSLVAGEGDEQFF.

This clone appeared a few times. The chain joins TRBV27 to TRBJ2-1; D ambiguous. Trimming stripped 6 bases from V and 3 bases from J, with 3 bases between. CDR3 length equals 11 residues. CDR1 and CDR2 (germline): MNHEY, SMNVEV (reference sequence). CDR3: CASRYYNEQFF. The CDR3 bases are TGTGCCAGCAGATACTACAATGAGCAGTTCTTC.

The chain joins TRBV18 to TRBJ2-2; D remains unclear. CDR3 length: 16 amino acids. The germline V gene has CDR1 KGHSH and CDR2 LQKENI. V was clipped by 6 bases and J by 2 bases, with 16 bases between them. CDR3 sequence reads: CASSPNVLPNTGELFF. CDR3 nucleotides: TGTGCCAGCTCCCCTAACGTCCTGCCCAACACCGGGGAGCTGTTTTTT.

The chain combines TRBV28 with TRBJ2-6; D remains ambiguous. Per germline, CDR1 MDHEN and CDR2 SYDVKM. CDR3 size: 14 residues. The V end was cut by 5 bases, the J end by 2 bases, with 7 bases between. The CDR3 sequence: CASSQATGANVLTF. CDR3 bases: TGTGCCAGCAGTCAGGCTACTGGGGCCAACGTCCTGACTTTC.

This clone was found once. This rearrangement joins TRBV6-1 to TRBJ2-5; 7 nucleotides match TRBD1. This CDR3 is 15 amino acids long. The germline V gene encodes CDR1 MNHNS and CDR2 SASEGT. V lost 4 bases to trimming and J lost 5 bases; unmatched junction nucleotides: 10. CDR3 DNA sequence: TGTGCCAGCAGTGTTGTCCAGGGGGTCCAGGAGACCCAGTACTTC. Translation: CASSVVQGVQETQYF.

DNA of the CDR3: TGTGCCATGGCACACCACGGACAGGGGGCAGGTGAGCAGTACTTC. It translates to CAMAHHGQGAGEQYF. This rearrangement joins TRBV10-3 to TRBJ2-7; 11 bases are shared with TRBD1. The CDR3 contains 15 residues. The junction had 14 bases not matched to a gene; V was cut back by 9 bases and J by 7 bases. Germline V gene sequence: CDR1 ENHRY, CDR2 SYGVKD.

V gene TRBV11-3 combines with J gene TRBJ2-5; 8 nucleotides match TRBD2. V lost 1 base and J lost 2; bases outside the gene matches: 3. This CDR3 region has 15 residues. Germline V gene sequence: CDR1 SGHNT, CDR2 YENEEA. The DNA for the CDR3 is TGTGCCAGCAGCTTAGGAGCGGGAGAGCAAGAGACCCAGTACTTC. Its protein product is CASSLGAGEQETQYF.

The V and J genes are TRBV12-2 and TRBJ1-5; the tabulated D call, TRBD1, remains unverified against the DNA. TRBV12-2 is shown as a pseudogene. This CDR3 spans 16 amino acids. For the CDR3, the DNA is TGTGCAAGTCGCTTACATAAGGGACAGGACAATCAGCCCCAGCATTTT. Translated: CASRLHKGQDNQPQHF.

This chain uses TRBV28 with TRBJ2-7; D is unresolved. CDR3 size: 13 residues. Trimming took 5 bases from V and 2 from J, leaving 10 bases between them. CDR1 is MDHEN and CDR2 is SYDVKM in the germline V gene. The chain's CDR3 is CASSALNPYEQYF. The CDR3 DNA is TGTGCCAGCAGTGCTCTAAATCCCTACGAGCAGTACTTC.

The J gene is TRBJ2-3, the V gene TRBV13, with D possibly being TRBD1 (6 bases). The CDR3 is 14 amino acids. Germline CDR1 reads PRHDT; CDR2 reads FYEKMQ (reference sequence). Between the trimmed V and J ends, which lost 1 base and 4 bases, there was a span of 9 bases. In nucleotides, the CDR3 is TGTGCCAGCAGCTTAGAACAGGGCCCAGATACGCAGTATTTT. It translates to CASSLEQGPDTQYF.

The chain is built from TRBV7-2 and TRBJ1-2, with a weak D call TRBD1 (6 bases). Germline loops: CDR1 SGHTA, CDR2 FQGNSA. V was pared by 5 bases and J by 10 bases, with 11 bases between. CDR3 length: 11 amino acids. CDR3 in amino acids: CASSTGGYYTF. For the CDR3, the DNA is TGTGCCAGCAGCACGGGGGGCTACTACACCTTC.

The chain has TRBV14 and TRBJ2-1; maybe TRBD2 (5 bases). V lost 2 bases, J lost 9 bases, and 11 bases lay in between. CDR1 SGHDN and CDR2 FVKESK come from the germline V gene. The CDR3 sequence is 13 residues long. This CDR3 reads CASSQTRVGEQFF. The CDR3 DNA reads as TGTGCCAGCAGCCAAACTAGGGTTGGTGAGCAGTTCTTC.

The DNA of the CDR3 is TGTGCCAGCAGCCCGACGACAGGGGGAACAGAGACCCAGTACTTC. Translation: CASSPTTGGTETQYF. The J gene is TRBJ2-5, the V gene TRBV7-6; 9 bases fit TRBD1. The CDR3 covers 15 residues. The germline V gene has CDR1 SGHVS and CDR2 FNYEAQ. After removal of 5 bases from V and 4 bases from J, the junction contained 8 bases not matched to a gene.

This chain connects TRBV6-1 to TRBJ2-1, with D possibly TRBD2 on 5 matching bases. The CDR3 has 14 amino acids. Germline V CDR1 and CDR2: MNHNS, SASEGT. Trimming removed 9 bases at V and 1 base at J, with 13 bases between. The CDR3 DNA is TGTGCCAGTGAGAGCGGAAATTCCTACAATGAGCAGTTCTTC. It specifies CASESGNSYNEQFF.

The chain is built from TRBV6-1 and TRBJ1-1; D gene ambiguous. CDR1 and CDR2 from the germline V gene are MNHNS and SASEGT. CDR3 length: 15 residues. V dropped 2 bases and J dropped 1 base, with 11 bases sitting between them. DNA of the CDR3: TGTGCCAGCAGTGAAATGGGCAAGAAGAACACTGAAGCTTTCTTT. This translates into CASSEMGKKNTEAFF.

The chain employs TRBV5-1 and TRBJ2-3; TRBD2 aligns across 10 bases. CDR3 size: 16 residues. V shed 4 bases and J 2 bases; nucleotides not matched to a gene: 7. Germline-derived CDR1 and CDR2 are SGHRS and YFSETQ. The CDR3 protein is CASSTGLAVTTDTQYF. The CDR3 DNA sequence: TGCGCCAGCAGCACCGGACTAGCGGTTACCACAGATACGCAGTATTTT.